The 16 T cell receptor beta chains below were found in one sample sequenced in a study of T cells after yellow fever vaccination. TCRdb re-called the 5' RACE reads with MiXCR, one entry per CDR3 protein. The profile shows hundreds of thousands of distinct CDR3 sequences, around 20% of them singletons. The sequenced sample was PBMCs, obtained before the yellow fever booster vaccination. The origin of the receptors is a man younger than 30 who received the YFV17D yellow fever vaccine.

This clonotype was observed a few times. V is TRBV11-1 and J is TRBJ1-1; TRBD1 matches at 7 bases. The CDR3 sequence is 14 residues long. The ends lost 7 bases at V and 1 base at J; junction bases unmatched: 6. Per germline, CDR1 SGHAT and CDR2 FQDESV (reference sequence). The CDR3 region has the DNA TGTGCCAGCACCCCCGGGACAGAGAACACTGAAGCTTTCTTT. It specifies CASTPGTENTEAFF.

The chain recombines TRBV5-1 with TRBJ2-5, with a weak D call TRBD1 (6 bases). The CDR3 length is 15 residues. Trimming removed 0 bases from V and 2 bases from J, with 11 bases in between. CDR1 is SGHRS, CDR2 YFSETQ, per germline. The CDR3 DNA sequence: TGCGCCAGCAGCTTGGATGTAGGGGGACAAGAGACCCAGTACTTC. It yields the protein CASSLDVGGQETQYF.

V gene TRBV7-9 combines with J gene TRBJ2-3; possible D gene TRBD1, 6 bases. Germline CDR1 is SEHNR and CDR2 is FQNEAQ (reference sequence). The CDR3 runs 14 residues. The V end was cut by 5 bases, the J end by 4 bases, with 13 bases between. CDR3 protein: CASSQLEGADTQYF. The CDR3 DNA is TGTGCCAGCAGCCAACTCGAGGGGGCAGATACGCAGTATTTT.

This rearrangement joins TRBV6-5 to TRBJ1-6; a possible D gene is TRBD1 (5 bases). The length of the CDR3 is 14 residues. From germline, CDR1 is MNHEY and CDR2 SVGAGI. Trimming shortened V by 2 bases and J by 11 bases, and 13 bases separated the two germline ends. Here the CDR3 DNA reads TGTGCCAGCAGTTACACCCCAGGGAATCCACCCCTCCACTTT. This codes for CASSYTPGNPPLHF.

This clonotype was recorded a few times. This chain links TRBV5-1 with TRBJ2-1, with TRBD1 identical over 9 bases. The CDR3 totals 16 residues. Germline CDR1 SGHRS, CDR2 YFSETQ. Germline trimming cut 0 bases from V and 4 bases from J; bases unmatched to any gene: 5. DNA for the CDR3: TGCGCCAGCAGCTTGGAGACAGGGGGGATTTACAATGAGCAGTTCTTC. It encodes CASSLETGGIYNEQFF.

V gene TRBV6-6 combines with J gene TRBJ2-7; D remains ambiguous. The CDR3 is made up of 12 amino acids. V lost 5 bases to trimming and J lost 7 bases, with 12 bases between them. CDR1 and CDR2 (germline): MNHNY, SVGAGI (reference sequence). CDR3 loop: CASSQDRWEQYF. In DNA form, the CDR3 reads TGTGCCAGCAGTCAAGACCGTTGGGAGCAGTACTTC.

The chain combines TRBV13 with TRBJ2-7, with D possibly being TRBD1 (5 bases). V was shortened by 8 bases and J by 0 bases, with 11 bases between the two germline ends. Germline loops: CDR1 PRHDT, CDR2 FYEKMQ (reference sequence). CDR3 length: 13 amino acids. The CDR3 sequence: CASQDMTSYEQYF. In DNA form, the CDR3 reads TGTGCCAGCCAGGACATGACCTCCTACGAGCAGTACTTC.

This clonotype was detected only a few times. This chain uses TRBV12-3 or TRBV12-4 with TRBJ2-7; 8 bases fit TRBD1. The CDR3 totals 15 residues. After removal of 7 bases from V and 2 bases from J, the junction contained 10 bases not matched to a gene. The CDR3 sequence is CASTQGASTAYEQYF. In DNA form, the CDR3 reads TGTGCCAGCACTCAGGGGGCGTCGACTGCCTACGAGCAGTACTTC.

This clonotype has a handful of counts. The chain has TRBV2 and TRBJ2-1; D not certain. V was pared by 1 base and J by 7 bases, with 14 bases between. CDR1 is SNHLY, CDR2 FYNNEI, per germline. The CDR3 spans 15 residues. As DNA, the CDR3 is TGTGCCAGCAGTGAAGGGGCGCCCGGCCGGAATGAGCAGTTCTTC. It is translated as CASSEGAPGRNEQFF.

In DNA, the CDR3 is TGTGCCACCAGTGATGACAGGGGGCAGGGCAGCAATCAGCCCCAGCATTTT. Amino acids: CATSDDRGQGSNQPQHF. The chain is built from TRBV24-1 and TRBJ1-5; 10 nucleotides line up with TRBD1. Losses at the gene ends were 3 bases for V and 1 base for J; bases not matched to a gene: 5. This CDR3 contains 17 residues. The V gene's germline CDR1 is KGHDR and CDR2 SFDVKD.

V usage is TRBV7-2 and J usage is TRBJ1-2; perhaps TRBD1 as D (5 bases). Germline V gives CDR1 SGHTA, CDR2 FQGNSA. V dropped 1 base and J dropped 8 bases, with 20 bases sitting between them. The CDR3 runs to 16 residues. CDR3 DNA sequence: TGTGCCAGCAGCTTAGAAACCAACCCAGCAGGGAAAGGCTACACCTTC. The encoded protein is CASSLETNPAGKGYTF.

J is TRBJ1-2 and V is TRBV7-9, with a possible D match to TRBD1 (6 bases). Trimming left V 4 bases short and J 4 bases short, with 19 bases between. This CDR3 region has 16 residues. Germline CDR1 reads SEHNR; CDR2 reads FQNEAQ (reference sequence). DNA of the CDR3: TGTGCCAGCAGCTGGGGGGCAGCCCTAGACTCCTATGGCTACACCTTC. This codes for CASSWGAALDSYGYTF.

This clonotype was seen a few times. CDR3 protein: CASSGEGDDEQFF. DNA for the CDR3: TGTGCCAGCAGTGGGGAAGGGGACGATGAGCAGTTCTTC. This chain joins TRBV6-5 and TRBJ2-1, with D perhaps assigned TRBD1 or TRBD2 (5 bases each). CDR1 and CDR2 (germline): MNHEY, SVGAGI. V was clipped by 5 bases and J by 8 bases, with 13 bases between them. The CDR3 extends over 13 amino acids.

The chain joins TRBV7-2 to TRBJ2-3; TRBD2 matches at 7 bases. The germline V gene encodes CDR1 SGHTA and CDR2 FQGNSA. The V gene end was trimmed by 1 base and the J gene end by 4 bases; junction bases not matched to a gene: 11. The CDR3 extends over 17 amino acids. CDR3 nucleotides: TGTGCCAGCAGCTTAGGGCGCCCTTGGGGGGGGTCAGATACGCAGTATTTT. Translating gives CASSLGRPWGGSDTQYF.

The chain employs TRBV4-2 and TRBJ1-2; 10 bases are shared with TRBD1. V lost 4 bases and J lost 2; bases outside the gene matches: 10. Germline V lookup: CDR1 LGHNA, CDR2 YNFKEQ. The CDR3 covers 17 residues. The CDR3 coding sequence is TGTGCCAGCAGCCCACCGGCCCCGGGACAGGGGAACTATGGCTACACCTTC. It translates to CASSPPAPGQGNYGYTF.

This clonotype turned up a few times. This chain links TRBV7-2 with TRBJ2-5; no clear D. The CDR3 runs 12 residues. Trimming left V 6 bases short and J 3 bases short, with 8 bases between. Per the germline V gene, CDR1 is SGHTA and CDR2 is FQGNSA. The CDR3 DNA reads TGTGCCAGCAGTCGGACGAAAGAGACCCAGTACTTC. Encoded protein: CASSRTKETQYF.